Each of the 12 T cell receptor beta chains below was sequenced from the same sample in a study of blood T cell repertoires in COVID-19. Here immunoSEQ multiplex PCR was the method, and the copy in TCRdb shows in-frame clones only, minus some. The sample contains 65,000 or so clones, 75% to 85% of which appear only once. The sequencing sample was made of peripheral blood. Every receptor here comes from a man older than 75 with acute or convalescent COVID-19.

The chain joins TRBV10-1 to TRBJ2-3, with unresolved D. Trimming took off 3 bases at V and 2 bases at J, with 15 bases between the two ends. CDR1 WNHNN and CDR2 SYGVQD come from the germline V gene (reference sequence). The CDR3 covers 16 residues. The CDR3 spells CASSDLRGYLTDTQYF. DNA for the CDR3: TGCGCCAGCAGTGACCTTCGAGGCTATCTCACAGATACGCAGTATTTT.

The chain carries TRBV3-1 (or the pseudogene TRBV3-2) and TRBJ1-3; weak D call: TRBD1 (5 bases). Trimming cost V 0 bases and J 7 bases, with 13 bases left between them. The germline gives CDR1 LGHDT, CDR2 YNNKEL (reference sequence). This CDR3 is built from 15 residues. The CDR3 DNA sequence: TGTGCCAGCAGCCAAGACCCCAGGGTTGGTAACACCATATATTTT. This encodes CASSQDPRVGNTIYF.

The chain carries TRBV5-1 and TRBJ1-4; TRBD1 agrees at 10 bases. From germline, CDR1 is SGHRS and CDR2 YFSETQ. The CDR3 spans 18 residues. Trimming took 5 bases from V and 3 from J; bases not matched to a gene: 13. The CDR3 reads CASSLSRQGAWANEKLFF. In DNA form, the CDR3 reads TGCGCCAGCAGTTTATCGAGACAGGGGGCCTGGGCTAATGAAAAACTGTTTTTT.

The V and J genes are TRBV3-1 (or the pseudogene TRBV3-2) and TRBJ1-1, with 7 bases aligning to TRBD1. V trimming: 7 bases; J trimming: 1 base; junction bases outside the gene matches: 6. The CDR3 spans 14 residues. Germline V gene sequence: CDR1 LGHDT, CDR2 YNNKEL (reference sequence). As DNA, the CDR3 is TGTGCCAGCATCTCCCGGGACAGGAACACTGAAGCTTTCTTT. Translated, it gives CASISRDRNTEAFF.

The chain recombines TRBV19 with TRBJ2-7; 11 bases line up with TRBD1. V was clipped by 5 bases and J by 2 bases; unmatched bases: 5. Looked up from germline, CDR1 is LNHDA and CDR2 is SQIVND (reference sequence). CDR3 length: 15 amino acids. The CDR3 sequence is CASSYSGQGAYEQYF. CDR3 DNA sequence: TGTGCCAGTAGTTATTCGGGACAGGGGGCCTACGAGCAGTACTTC. The whole variable domain, filled in from reference TRBV19 and TRBJ2-7, reads DGGITQSPKYLFRKEGQNVTLSCEQNLNHDAMYWYRQDPGQGLRLIYYSQIVNDFQKGDIAEGYSVSREKKESFPLTVTSAQKNPTAFYLCASSYSGQGAYEQYFGPGTRLTVT.

This chain uses TRBV7-2 with TRBJ2-5; weak D call: TRBD2 (7 bases). CDR1 is SGHTA and CDR2 is FQGNSA in the germline V gene. Trimming took off 2 bases at V and 5 bases at J, with 15 bases between the two ends. The CDR3 length is 15 residues. CDR3 nucleotide sequence: TGTGCCAGCAGCTTAAACGGGGGGCCGACGGAGACCCAGTACTTC. This sequence encodes CASSLNGGPTETQYF.

Comment on this clone: Sequence at one end of the junction differs from germline and may be a read error. The chain couples TRBV7-7 to TRBJ1-4, with D perhaps TRBD1 (6 bases). There are 12 residues in the CDR3. Germline V CDR1 and CDR2: SSHAT, FNYEAQ (reference sequence). The CDR3 DNA is TGTGCTAGCAGCCCCGACAGGCGGAAACTGTTTTTT. It encodes CASSPDRRKLFF.

The chain couples TRBV12-3 or TRBV12-4 to TRBJ1-1; D is perhaps TRBD1 (6 bases). Trimming pared 6 bases from V and 6 bases from J, leaving 14 bases between. The CDR3 totals 13 residues. DNA of the CDR3: TGTGCCAGCAGGAGAACAGGGTTGGCTGAAGCTTTCTTT. The encoded protein is CASRRTGLAEAFF.

The V gene is TRBV6-1, the J gene TRBJ2-4, with 10 bases that match TRBD2. The CDR3 spans 17 residues. V dropped 3 bases and J dropped 4; count of bases not matched to a gene: 9. Germline V CDR1 and CDR2: MNHNS, SASEGT. The CDR3 sequence: CASSDFERGGRKNIQYF. CDR3 nucleotide sequence: TGTGCCAGCAGTGATTTTGAGCGGGGGGGACGAAAAAACATTCAGTACTTC.

The genes are TRBV6-5 and TRBJ2-7, with a possible D match to TRBD1 (6 bases). There are 14 residues in the CDR3. V lost 6 bases and J 6 bases, leaving 18 bases between the germline ends. CDR1 MNHEY and CDR2 SVGAGI come from the germline V gene. CDR3 nucleotides: TGTGCCAGCAGGGATATATACAGGGATTCCGAGCAGTACTTC. It translates to CASRDIYRDSEQYF.

The chain joins TRBV3-1 (or the pseudogene TRBV3-2) to TRBJ2-1; 14 nucleotides match TRBD2. The trim removed 5 bases at V and 9 bases at J, leaving 3 bases unmatched. The germline V gene encodes CDR1 LGHDT and CDR2 YNNKEL (reference sequence). The CDR3 contains 14 residues. The CDR3 loop reads CASSFGLAGGEQFF. In DNA, the CDR3 is TGTGCCAGCAGCTTCGGACTAGCGGGGGGTGAGCAGTTCTTC.

This clone showed up just once. The chain links TRBV19 to TRBJ2-1, with 11 bases fitting TRBD1. The germline CDR1 and CDR2 sequences are LNHDA and SQIVND (reference sequence). Losses at the gene ends were 6 bases for V and 2 bases for J; bases not matched to a gene: 6. The CDR3 has 16 residues. The CDR3 region is CASRTLGQGAYNEQFF. The DNA for the CDR3 is TGTGCCAGTAGAACACTGGGACAGGGGGCCTACAATGAGCAGTTCTTC.